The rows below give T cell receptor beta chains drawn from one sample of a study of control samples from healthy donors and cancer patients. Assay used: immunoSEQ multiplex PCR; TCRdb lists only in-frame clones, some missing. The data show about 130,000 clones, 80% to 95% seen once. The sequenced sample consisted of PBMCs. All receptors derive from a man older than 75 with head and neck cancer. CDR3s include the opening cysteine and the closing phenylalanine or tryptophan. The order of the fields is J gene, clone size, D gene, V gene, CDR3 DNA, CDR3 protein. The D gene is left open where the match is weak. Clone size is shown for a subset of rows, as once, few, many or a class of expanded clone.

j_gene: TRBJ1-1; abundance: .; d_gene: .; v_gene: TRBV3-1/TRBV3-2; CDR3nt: TGTGCCAGCAGCCACGGCGGCAAGGCCGGTGAAGCTTTCTTT; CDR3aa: CASSHGGKAGEAFF
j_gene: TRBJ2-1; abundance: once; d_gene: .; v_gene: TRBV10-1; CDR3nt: TGCGCCAGCAGTGGAACCAACAATGAGCAGTTCTTC; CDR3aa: CASSGTNNEQFF
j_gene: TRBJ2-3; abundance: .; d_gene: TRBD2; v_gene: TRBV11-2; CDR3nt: TGTGCCAGCAGCTCGTGGCCGGGGGGGAGGGCAGATACGCAGTATTTT; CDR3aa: CASSSWPGGRADTQYF
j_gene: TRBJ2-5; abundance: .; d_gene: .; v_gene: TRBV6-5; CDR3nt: TGTGCCAGCACCCCCGGGACCAGCGGAGAGACCCAGTACTTC; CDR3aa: CASTPGTSGETQYF
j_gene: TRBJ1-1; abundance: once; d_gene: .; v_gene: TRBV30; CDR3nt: TGTGCCTGGAGTGTGTCAGGGATCTTGAACACTGAAGCTTTCTTT; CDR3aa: CAWSVSGILNTEAFF
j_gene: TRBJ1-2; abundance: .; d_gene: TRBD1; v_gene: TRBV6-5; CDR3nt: TGTGCCAGCATAATGACAGGGGTCTATGGCTACACCTTC; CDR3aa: CASIMTGVYGYTF
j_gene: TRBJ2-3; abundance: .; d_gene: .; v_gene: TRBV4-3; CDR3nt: TGCGCCAGCAGCCCTTCTGGGGACACAGATACGCAGTATTTT; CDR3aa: CASSPSGDTDTQYF
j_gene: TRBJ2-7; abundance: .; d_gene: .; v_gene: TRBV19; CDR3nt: TGTGCCAGTAGTATACTCCGGGGGTCTCTCGACGAGCAGTACTTC; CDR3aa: CASSILRGSLDEQYF
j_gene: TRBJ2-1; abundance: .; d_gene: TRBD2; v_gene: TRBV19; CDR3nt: TGTGCCAGTAGTATATTAGGGACTAGAAACAATGAGCAGTTCTTC; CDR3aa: CASSILGTRNNEQFF
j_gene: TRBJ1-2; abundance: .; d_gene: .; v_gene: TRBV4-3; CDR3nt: TGCGCCAGCAGCCAAGAGGGTGGATCTGGGTTGGGAGGCTACACCTTC; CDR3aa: CASSQEGGSGLGGYTF
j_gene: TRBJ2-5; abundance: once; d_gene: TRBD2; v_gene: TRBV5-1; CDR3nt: TGCGCCAGCAGCTTGGAGGTAGCGGGGCAGACCCAGTACTTC; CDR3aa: CASSLEVAGQTQYF
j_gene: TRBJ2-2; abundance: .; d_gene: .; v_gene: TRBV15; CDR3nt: TGTGCCACCAGCAGAGATATCCCTCCGATGGGCGGGGAGCTGTTTTTT; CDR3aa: CATSRDIPPMGGELFF
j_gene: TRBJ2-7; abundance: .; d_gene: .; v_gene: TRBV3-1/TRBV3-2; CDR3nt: TGTGCCAGCGGATCCTCTTATTCTGGCCGCGAGCAGTACTTC; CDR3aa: CASGSSYSGREQYF
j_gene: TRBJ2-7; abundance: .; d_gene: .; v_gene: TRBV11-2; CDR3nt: TGTGCCAGCAGCTTACCTAAGGTTTCGGACCAAGGCTACGAGCAGTACTTC; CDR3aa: CASSLPKVSDQGYEQYF
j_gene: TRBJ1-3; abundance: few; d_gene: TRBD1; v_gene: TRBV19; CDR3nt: TGTGCCAGTAGTACCCGGGACAGCCAGGGGAACACCATATATTTT; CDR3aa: CASSTRDSQGNTIYF
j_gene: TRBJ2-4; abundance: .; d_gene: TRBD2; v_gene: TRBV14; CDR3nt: TGTGCCAGCAGCCAAGTAGGTAGCGGGAGGTACAAAAACATTCAGTACTTC; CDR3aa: CASSQVGSGRYKNIQYF
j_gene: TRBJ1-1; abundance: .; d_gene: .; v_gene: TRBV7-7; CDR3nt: TGTGCCAGCAGCTTCCCAAACGGGTCTAACACTGAAGCTTTCTTT; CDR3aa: CASSFPNGSNTEAFF
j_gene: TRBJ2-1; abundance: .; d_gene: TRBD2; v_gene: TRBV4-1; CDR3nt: TGCGCCAGCAGCCAACCGGGACTAGCGACCTACAATGAGCAGTTCTTC; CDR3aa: CASSQPGLATYNEQFF
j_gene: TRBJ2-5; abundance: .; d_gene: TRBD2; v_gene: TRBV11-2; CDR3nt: TGTGCCAGCAGCCCACGCGCGGGACTAGCTAATTCCCAAGAGACCCAGTACTTC; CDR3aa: CASSPRAGLANSQETQYF
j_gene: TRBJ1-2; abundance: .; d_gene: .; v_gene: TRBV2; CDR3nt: TGTGCCAGCAGTGAAGCGCTTCTGAGGGCAGGGCTATATGGCTACACCTTC; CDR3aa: CASSEALLRAGLYGYTF
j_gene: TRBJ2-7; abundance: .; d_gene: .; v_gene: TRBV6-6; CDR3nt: TGTGCCAGCACCCCAAGCCAGATCCACGAGCAGTACTTC; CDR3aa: CASTPSQIHEQYF
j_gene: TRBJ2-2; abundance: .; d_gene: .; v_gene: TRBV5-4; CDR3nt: TGTGCCAGCAGCTTGTCCAGGGGAGAAGCCGGGGAGCTGTTTTTT; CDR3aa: CASSLSRGEAGELFF
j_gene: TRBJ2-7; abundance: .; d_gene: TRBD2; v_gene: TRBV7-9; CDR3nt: TGTGCCAGCAGCTTTTGGCGGGGGAGCTCCTACGAGCAGTACTTC; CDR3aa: CASSFWRGSSYEQYF